This passage covers 6 T cell receptor beta chains from one sample sequenced in a study of shared clonotypes between healthy human individuals (dated by TCRdb to 2020 to 2022). Receptor libraries were prepared by the immunoSEQ multiplex PCR assay. TCRdb carries this immuneACCESS record with in-frame sequences only. Its versions omit some clonotypes, under half of them owing to an unresolved V gene in the studies checked, with the rest unexplained. This sample gives about 1 million clones in total; roughly 75% of them show up just once. The ten largest clones capture approximately 1.5% of the sample. Sequencing was done on a sample of memory CD4+ T cells sorted from blood. The cell subset or site label, as the study defines it: CD45RA-negative fraction. The source is a man aged 18 to 35 in good health.

With regard to this clone: Other DNA variants within this sample encode the same CDR3. The V call is TRBV27, the J call TRBJ1-6; D is possibly TRBD1 (5 bases). Trimming took off 2 bases at V and 6 bases at J, with 8 bases between the two ends. The CDR3 sequence is 14 residues long. Looked up from germline, CDR1 is MNHEY and CDR2 is SMNVEV (reference sequence). CDR3 DNA sequence: TGTGCCAGCAGTTTAGCCAGGGCTAATTCACCCCTCCACTTT. This encodes CASSLARANSPLHF.

This clone appeared a few times. The V call is TRBV7-2, the J call TRBJ1-1; D is unresolved. Germline CDR1 and CDR2: SGHTA and FQGNSA. This CDR3 has 12 residues. Trimming shortened V by 6 bases and J by 4 bases, and 9 bases separated the two germline ends. This chain's CDR3 is CASSLLSTEAFF. The CDR3 DNA is TGTGCCAGCAGTTTACTGAGCACTGAAGCTTTCTTT.

This clone was found a few times. The chain joins TRBV30 to TRBJ1-5; unclear D gene. The CDR3 contains 13 residues. From germline, CDR1 is GTSNPN and CDR2 SVGIG (reference sequence). V was pared by 2 bases and J by 5 bases, with 10 bases between. CDR3 nucleotide sequence: TGTGCCTGGAGTCCCCGACGGGATCAGCCCCAGCATTTT. Amino acids: CAWSPRRDQPQHF.

J is TRBJ1-6 and V is TRBV27; TRBD1 might be the D (5 bases). V was trimmed by 2 bases and J by 4 bases, leaving 12 bases between them. This CDR3 has 16 amino acids. CDR1 is MNHEY and CDR2 is SMNVEV in the germline V gene (reference sequence). CDR3 coding DNA: TGTGCCAGCAGTTTAGGGTCGGGGGTGTATAATTCACCCCTCCACTTT. Amino acids: CASSLGSGVYNSPLHF.

The CDR3 region is CASSPKLASRTDTQYF. The CDR3 region has the DNA TGTGCCAGCAGCCCCAAGCTAGCGAGCCGCACAGATACGCAGTATTTT. This chain connects TRBV7-2 to TRBJ2-3; perhaps TRBD2 as D (6 bases). The CDR3 runs to 16 residues. Trimming cost V 5 bases and J 1 base, with 16 bases left between them. CDR1 is SGHTA, CDR2 FQGNSA, per germline.

The chain combines TRBV10-1 with TRBJ2-1; D gene ambiguous. Germline V CDR1 and CDR2: WNHNN, SYGVQD (reference sequence). Trimming took off 0 bases at V and 6 bases at J, with 9 bases between the two ends. The CDR3 sequence is 14 residues long. The chain's CDR3 is CASSESSASNEQFF. CDR3 nucleotide sequence: TGCGCCAGCAGTGAGTCGTCGGCTAGCAATGAGCAGTTCTTC.